Listed below are T cell receptor beta chains from one sample, sequenced in a study of blood T cells in healthy people across ages. TCRdb called the 5' RACE reads again in MiXCR, with one record for every CDR3 protein. The table shows 650,000 to 800,000 distinct CDR3 sequences, with under 45% occurring only once. The specimen was blood. All receptors come from a man in his sixties in good health. Each CDR3 is given with its conserved first and last residue. A D gene is named only where the DNA matches it firmly. Rows give clone size only sometimes, using once, few, many, or a class for an expanded clone.

d_call	clone_size	v_call	j_call	cdr3_aa	cdr3_nt
TRBD2	.	TRBV2	TRBJ2-5	CASSGWNPSAGGRETQYF	TGTGCCAGCAGTGGTTGGAATCCCTCAGCGGGGGGGCGGGAGACCCAGTACTTC
.	.	TRBV5-1	TRBJ2-2	CASSFGTADTGELFF	TGCGCCAGCAGCTTCGGAACAGCCGACACCGGGGAGCTGTTTTTT
TRBD1	.	TRBV6-1	TRBJ1-4	CASIHRGQGGEKLFF	TGTGCCAGCATTCACCGGGGACAGGGAGGTGAAAAACTGTTTTTT
.	few	TRBV5-1	TRBJ2-5	CASSLGPEPAETQYF	TGCGCCAGCAGCTTGGGGCCGGAGCCCGCGGAGACCCAGTACTTC
TRBD1	few	TRBV7-9	TRBJ2-7	CASSLRQGIEQYF	TGTGCCAGCAGCTTAAGACAGGGGATCGAGCAGTACTTC
.	many	TRBV29-1	TRBJ2-5	CSGNRGGTETQYF	TGCAGCGGCAACAGGGGGGGTACGGAGACCCAGTACTTC
.	.	TRBV7-2	TRBJ1-6	CASSFGWSSYNSPLHF	TGTGCCAGCAGCTTTGGTTGGAGTTCCTATAATTCACCCCTCCACTTT
TRBD1	.	TRBV6-1	TRBJ2-7	CASSGPGQGRSEQYF	TGTGCCAGCAGTGGACCGGGACAGGGTCGTAGCGAGCAGTACTTC
TRBD2	.	TRBV11-2	TRBJ2-3	CASSVSGGGDTQYF	TGTGCCAGCAGCGTTAGCGGGGGCGGGGATACGCAGTATTTT
.	many	TRBV5-5	TRBJ2-4	CASSLGQGQGNIQYF	TGTGCCAGCAGCTTGGGCCAGGGTCAGGGAAACATTCAGTACTTC
.	few	TRBV5-1	TRBJ2-7	CASSAGPLNYEQYF	TGCGCCAGCAGCGCCGGCCCTTTGAACTACGAGCAGTACTTC
.	few	TRBV9	TRBJ2-1	CASSPPRRDGGHEQFF	TGTGCCAGCAGCCCTCCCCGGCGGGACGGGGGGCATGAGCAGTTCTTC
.	many	TRBV6-1	TRBJ1-1	CASSAIQGPEAFF	TGTGCCAGCAGTGCGATACAGGGCCCTGAAGCTTTCTTT
TRBD2	few	TRBV29-1	TRBJ2-1	CSGKGLAGYNEQFF	TGCAGCGGCAAAGGACTAGCGGGCTACAATGAGCAGTTCTTC
.	few	TRBV15	TRBJ1-5	CATSRDYSNQPQHF	TGTGCCACCAGCAGAGATTACAGCAATCAGCCCCAGCATTTT
.	once	TRBV28	TRBJ1-3	CASGTQSSGNTIYF	TGTGCCAGCGGCACCCAGTCCTCTGGAAACACCATATATTTT
.	few	TRBV11-2	TRBJ2-1	CASSPWGGRIDEQFF	TGTGCCAGCAGCCCATGGGGGGGCAGGATCGATGAGCAGTTCTTC
.	few	TRBV20-1	TRBJ2-3	CSARGRQRTDTQYF	TGCAGTGCTAGAGGTAGGCAGCGCACAGATACGCAGTATTTT
.	once	TRBV14	TRBJ1-2	CASRGEHGYTF	TGTGCCAGCAGGGGTGAGCATGGCTACACCTTC
.	.	TRBV5-4	TRBJ2-7	CASSSAGRAYEQYF	TGTGCCAGCAGCTCGGCGGGCAGGGCATACGAGCAGTACTTC
.	few	TRBV11-2	TRBJ1-6	CASSLEPLAPLHF	TGTGCCAGCAGCTTAGAACCCCTGGCGCCCCTCCACTTT
TRBD2	.	TRBV10-1	TRBJ2-2	CASSESRLAGGLRGAGELFF	TGCGCCAGCAGTGAGTCGCGACTAGCGGGGGGATTAAGAGGTGCCGGGGAGCTGTTTTTT
TRBD2	.	TRBV7-2	TRBJ2-1	CAGNPTWGTSGGHNEQFF	TGTGCTGGCAACCCGACCTGGGGGACTAGCGGGGGACACAATGAGCAGTTCTTC
.	.	TRBV20-1	TRBJ2-3	CSAAVGGGSFGSDTQYF	TGCAGTGCTGCTGTGGGGGGGGGCTCGTTCGGATCGGATACGCAGTATTTT
.	.	TRBV7-2	TRBJ2-5	CASSLVGADPIAETQYF	TGTGCCAGCAGCTTAGTAGGCGCGGACCCAATCGCGGAGACCCAGTACTTC
TRBD2	many	TRBV10-3	TRBJ2-3	CAISDVAGGTDTQYF	TGTGCCATCAGTGACGTAGCGGGGGGCACAGATACGCAGTATTTT
.	.	TRBV12-3/TRBV12-4	TRBJ1-4	CASSLSQAGYEKLFF	TGTGCCAGCAGTTTAAGTCAGGCGGGTTATGAAAAACTGTTTTTT
.	.	TRBV6-1	TRBJ2-3	CASSEALQAGYSTDTQYF	TGTGCCAGCAGTGAAGCGCTTCAGGCAGGGTATAGCACAGATACGCAGTATTTT
.	.	TRBV12-3/TRBV12-4	TRBJ2-5	CASSLAISQETQYF	TGTGCCAGCAGTTTAGCGATTAGCCAGGAGACCCAGTACTTC
TRBD1	.	TRBV20-1	TRBJ2-3	CSARVFRTGAPDTQYF	TGCAGTGCTAGAGTTTTTAGGACAGGGGCCCCAGATACGCAGTATTTT
TRBD1	.	TRBV7-9	TRBJ2-7	CASSPQPGTGPYYEQYF	TGTGCCAGCAGCCCGCAGCCCGGGACAGGGCCCTACTACGAGCAGTACTTC
.	few	TRBV11-2	TRBJ2-5	CASSVLGGKEETQYF	TGTGCCAGCAGCGTACTCGGTGGCAAAGAAGAGACCCAGTACTTC
TRBD1	once	TRBV6-2/TRBV6-3	TRBJ2-7	CASRPRDSSYEQYF	TGTGCCAGCAGACCCCGGGACAGCTCCTACGAGCAGTACTTC
TRBD1	.	TRBV6-1	TRBJ2-1	CASSDAGGREQFF	TGTGCCAGCAGTGATGCAGGGGGCAGAGAGCAGTTCTTC
.	many	TRBV7-2	TRBJ1-2	CASSLAGWHGYTF	TGTGCCAGCAGCTTAGCGGGATGGCATGGCTACACCTTC
.	.	TRBV20-1	TRBJ2-5	CSAQYDAQETQYF	TGCAGTGCGCAGTATGATGCCCAAGAGACCCAGTACTTC
TRBD1	.	TRBV13	TRBJ2-1	CASSRRDRGSYNEQFF	TGTGCCAGCAGCCGGAGGGACAGGGGCTCCTACAATGAGCAGTTCTTC
TRBD1	few	TRBV5-5	TRBJ2-7	CASRRTGDLGYEQYF	TGTGCCAGCAGGAGGACAGGGGATTTAGGCTACGAGCAGTACTTC
TRBD2	.	TRBV5-5	TRBJ2-7	CASSLNSAGAYEQYF	TGTGCCAGCAGCTTGAATTCGGCGGGGGCCTACGAGCAGTACTTC
.	.	TRBV20-1	TRBJ1-6	CSAQSRETYNSPLHF	TGCAGTGCCCAGAGCCGGGAAACCTATAATTCACCCCTCCACTTT
TRBD2	.	TRBV20-1	TRBJ2-2	CSARDPLAGTGELFF	TGCAGTGCTAGGGATCCACTAGCGGGCACGGGGGAGCTGTTTTTT
.	once	TRBV14	TRBJ2-5	CAGSQDHQETQYF	TGTGCCGGCAGCCAAGACCACCAAGAGACCCAGTACTTC
TRBD2	few	TRBV7-8	TRBJ2-5	CASSGRLAGQETQYF	TGTGCCAGCAGCGGACGACTAGCGGGACAAGAGACCCAGTACTTC
.	.	TRBV12-3/TRBV12-4	TRBJ1-2	CASSPTLDRIGGGYTF	TGTGCCAGCAGCCCAACCCTCGACAGGATAGGGGGTGGCTACACCTTC
.	.	TRBV27	TRBJ2-4	CASSAAPQGIQYF	TGTGCCAGCAGTGCGGCCCCGCAGGGCATTCAGTACTTC